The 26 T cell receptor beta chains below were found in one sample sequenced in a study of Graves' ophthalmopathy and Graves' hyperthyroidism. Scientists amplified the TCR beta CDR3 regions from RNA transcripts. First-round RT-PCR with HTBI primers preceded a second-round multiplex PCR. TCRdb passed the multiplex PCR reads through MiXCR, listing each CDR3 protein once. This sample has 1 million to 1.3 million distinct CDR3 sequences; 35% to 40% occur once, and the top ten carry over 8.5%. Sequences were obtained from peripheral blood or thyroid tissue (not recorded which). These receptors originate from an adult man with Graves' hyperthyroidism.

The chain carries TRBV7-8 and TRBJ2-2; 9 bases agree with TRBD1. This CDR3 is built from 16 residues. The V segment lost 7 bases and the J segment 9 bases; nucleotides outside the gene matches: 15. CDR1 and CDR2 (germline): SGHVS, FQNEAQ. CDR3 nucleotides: TGTGCCAGCAAGATCGGGACAGGGATGATTCTACGGGAGCTGTTTTTT. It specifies CASKIGTGMILRELFF.

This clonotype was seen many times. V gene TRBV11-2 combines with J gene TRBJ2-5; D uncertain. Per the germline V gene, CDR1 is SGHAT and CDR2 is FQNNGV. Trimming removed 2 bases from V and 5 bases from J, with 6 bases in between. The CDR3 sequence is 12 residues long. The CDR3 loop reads CASSLMVETQYF. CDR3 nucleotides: TGTGCCAGCAGCTTAATGGTCGAGACCCAGTACTTC.

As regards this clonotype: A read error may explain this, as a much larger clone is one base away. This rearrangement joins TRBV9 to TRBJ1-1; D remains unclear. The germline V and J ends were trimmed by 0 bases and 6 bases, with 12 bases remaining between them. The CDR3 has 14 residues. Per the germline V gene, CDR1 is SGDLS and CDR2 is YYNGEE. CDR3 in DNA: TGTGCCAGCAGCGTAGGGGTAGGGAATCCTGAAGCTTTCTTT. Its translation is CASSVGVGNPEAFF.

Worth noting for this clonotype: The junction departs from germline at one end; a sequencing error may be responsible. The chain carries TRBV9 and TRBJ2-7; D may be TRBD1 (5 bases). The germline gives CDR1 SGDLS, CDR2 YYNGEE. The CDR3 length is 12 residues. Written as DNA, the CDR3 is TGTGCCAGCAGCTCAGGGTCGTACGAGCGGTACTTC. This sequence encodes CASSSGSYERYF.

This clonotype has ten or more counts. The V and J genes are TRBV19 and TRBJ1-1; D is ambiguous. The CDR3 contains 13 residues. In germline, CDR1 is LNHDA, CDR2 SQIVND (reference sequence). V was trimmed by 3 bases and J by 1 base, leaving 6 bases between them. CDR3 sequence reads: CASSIPGNTEAFF. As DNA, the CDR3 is TGTGCCAGTAGTATTCCCGGGAACACTGAAGCTTTCTTT.

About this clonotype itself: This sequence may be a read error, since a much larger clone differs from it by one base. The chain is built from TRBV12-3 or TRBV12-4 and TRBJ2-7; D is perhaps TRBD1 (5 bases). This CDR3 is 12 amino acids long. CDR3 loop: CASTSTAYERYF. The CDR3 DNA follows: TGTGCCAGCACTTCGACAGCCTACGAGCGGTACTTC.

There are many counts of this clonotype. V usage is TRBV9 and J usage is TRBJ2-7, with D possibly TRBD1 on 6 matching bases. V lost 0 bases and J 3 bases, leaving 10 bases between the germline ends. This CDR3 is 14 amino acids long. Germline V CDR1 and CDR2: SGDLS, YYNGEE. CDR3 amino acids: CASSVGNRDYEQYF. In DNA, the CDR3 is TGTGCCAGCAGCGTAGGCAACAGGGACTACGAGCAGTACTTC.

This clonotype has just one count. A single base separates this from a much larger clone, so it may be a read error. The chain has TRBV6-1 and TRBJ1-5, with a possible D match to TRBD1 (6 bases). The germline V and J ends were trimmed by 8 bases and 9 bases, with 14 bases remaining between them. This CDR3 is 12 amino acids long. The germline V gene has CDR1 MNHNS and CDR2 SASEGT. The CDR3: CASGGPQWPQHF. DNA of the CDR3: TGTGCCAGCGGGGGGCCTCAGTGGCCCCAGCATTTT.

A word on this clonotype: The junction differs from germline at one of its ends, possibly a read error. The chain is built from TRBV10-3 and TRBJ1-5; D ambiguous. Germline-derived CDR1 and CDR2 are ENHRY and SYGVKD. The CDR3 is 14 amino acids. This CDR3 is CAISAGTYNQPRHF. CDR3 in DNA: TGTGCCATCAGTGCAGGAACCTACAATCAGCCCCGGCATTTT.

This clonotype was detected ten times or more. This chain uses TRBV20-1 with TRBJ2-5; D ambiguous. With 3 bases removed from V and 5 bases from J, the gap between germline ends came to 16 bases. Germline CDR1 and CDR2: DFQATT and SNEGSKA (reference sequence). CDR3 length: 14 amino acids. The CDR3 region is CSARVSGKVETQYF. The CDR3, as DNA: TGCAGTGCTAGGGTATCGGGCAAGGTGGAGACCCAGTACTTC.

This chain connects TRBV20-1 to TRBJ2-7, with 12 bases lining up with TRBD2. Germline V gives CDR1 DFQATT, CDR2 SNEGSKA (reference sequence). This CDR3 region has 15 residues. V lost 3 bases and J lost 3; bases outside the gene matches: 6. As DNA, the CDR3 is TGCAGTGCTAGTGTCGGACTAGCGGGACACTACGAGCAGTACTTC. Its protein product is CSASVGLAGHYEQYF.

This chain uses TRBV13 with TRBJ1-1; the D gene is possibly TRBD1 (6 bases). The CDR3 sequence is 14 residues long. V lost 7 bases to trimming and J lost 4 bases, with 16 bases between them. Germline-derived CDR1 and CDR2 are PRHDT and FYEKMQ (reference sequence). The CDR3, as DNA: TGTGCCAGCACCCGGGGGGGGCAGAGCACTGAAGCTTTCTTT. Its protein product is CASTRGGQSTEAFF.

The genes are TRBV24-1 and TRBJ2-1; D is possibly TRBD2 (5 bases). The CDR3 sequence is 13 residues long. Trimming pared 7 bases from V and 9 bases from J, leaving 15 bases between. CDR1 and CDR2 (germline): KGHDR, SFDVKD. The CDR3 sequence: CATSTRVGVEQFF. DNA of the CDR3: TGTGCCACCAGCACTCGGGTCGGGGTTGAGCAGTTCTTC.

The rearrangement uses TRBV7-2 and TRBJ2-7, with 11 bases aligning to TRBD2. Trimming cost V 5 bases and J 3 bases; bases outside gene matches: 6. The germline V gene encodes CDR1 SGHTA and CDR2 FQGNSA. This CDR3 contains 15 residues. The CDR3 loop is CASSETSGSFYEQYF. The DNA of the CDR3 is TGTGCCAGCAGCGAAACTAGCGGGAGCTTCTACGAGCAGTACTTC.

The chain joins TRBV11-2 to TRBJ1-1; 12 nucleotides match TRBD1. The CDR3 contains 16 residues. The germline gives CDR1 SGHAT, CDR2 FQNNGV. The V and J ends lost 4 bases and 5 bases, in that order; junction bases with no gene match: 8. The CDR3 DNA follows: TGTGCCAGCAGCTCCCGGGACAGGGGGCAGGGAACTGAAGCTTTCTTT. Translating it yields CASSSRDRGQGTEAFF.

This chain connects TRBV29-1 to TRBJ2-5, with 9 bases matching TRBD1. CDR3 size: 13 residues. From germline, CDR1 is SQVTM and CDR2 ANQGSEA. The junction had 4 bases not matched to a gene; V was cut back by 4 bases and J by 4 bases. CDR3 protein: CSVGGGQGETQYF. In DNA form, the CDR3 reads TGCAGCGTTGGAGGGGGACAGGGAGAGACCCAGTACTTC.

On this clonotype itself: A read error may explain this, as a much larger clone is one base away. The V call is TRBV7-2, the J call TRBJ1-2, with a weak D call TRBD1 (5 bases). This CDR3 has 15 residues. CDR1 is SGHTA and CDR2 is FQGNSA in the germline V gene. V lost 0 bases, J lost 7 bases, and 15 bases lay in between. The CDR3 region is CASSLAGGDSGGYTF. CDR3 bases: TGTGCCAGCAGCTTAGCGGGAGGGGATAGTGGTGGCTACACCTTC.

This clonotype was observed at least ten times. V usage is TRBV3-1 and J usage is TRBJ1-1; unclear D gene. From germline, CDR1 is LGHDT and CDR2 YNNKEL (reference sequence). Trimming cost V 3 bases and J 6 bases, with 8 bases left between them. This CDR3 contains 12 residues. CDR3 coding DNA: TGTGCCAGCAGCCAGGGTGACGCTGAAGCTTTCTTT. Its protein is CASSQGDAEAFF.

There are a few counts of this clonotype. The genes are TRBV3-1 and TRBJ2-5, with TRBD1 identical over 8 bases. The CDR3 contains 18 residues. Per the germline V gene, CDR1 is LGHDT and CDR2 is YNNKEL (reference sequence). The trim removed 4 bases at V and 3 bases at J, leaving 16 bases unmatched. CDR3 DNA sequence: TGTGCCAGCAGCCGGACGTACTCCGGGACAGGAGGGGAAGAGACCCAGTACTTC. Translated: CASSRTYSGTGGEETQYF.

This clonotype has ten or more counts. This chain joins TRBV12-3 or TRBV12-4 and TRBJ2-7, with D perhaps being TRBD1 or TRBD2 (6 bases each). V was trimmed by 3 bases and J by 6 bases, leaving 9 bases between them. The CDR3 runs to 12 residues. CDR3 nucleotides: TGTGCCAGCAGTTTTCGGGGGCTCGAGCAGTACTTC. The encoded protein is CASSFRGLEQYF.

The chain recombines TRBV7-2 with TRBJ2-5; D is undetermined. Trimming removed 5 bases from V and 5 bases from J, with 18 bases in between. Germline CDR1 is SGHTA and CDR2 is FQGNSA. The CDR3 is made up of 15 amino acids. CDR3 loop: CASSPVSRVWETQYF. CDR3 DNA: TGTGCCAGCAGCCCCGTCTCGAGAGTTTGGGAGACCCAGTACTTC.

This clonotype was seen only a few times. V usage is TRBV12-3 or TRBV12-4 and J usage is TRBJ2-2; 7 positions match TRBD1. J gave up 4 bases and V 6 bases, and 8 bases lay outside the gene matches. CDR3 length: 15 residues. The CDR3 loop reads CASRTWTGATGELFF. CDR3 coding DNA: TGTGCCAGCAGGACCTGGACAGGCGCCACCGGGGAGCTGTTTTTT.

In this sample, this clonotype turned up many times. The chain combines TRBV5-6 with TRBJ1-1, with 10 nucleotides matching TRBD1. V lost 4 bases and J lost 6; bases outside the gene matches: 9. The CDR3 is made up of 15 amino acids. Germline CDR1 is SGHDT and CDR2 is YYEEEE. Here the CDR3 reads CASSGRTGGIAEAFF. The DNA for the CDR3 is TGTGCCAGCAGCGGGAGGACAGGGGGTATCGCTGAAGCTTTCTTT.

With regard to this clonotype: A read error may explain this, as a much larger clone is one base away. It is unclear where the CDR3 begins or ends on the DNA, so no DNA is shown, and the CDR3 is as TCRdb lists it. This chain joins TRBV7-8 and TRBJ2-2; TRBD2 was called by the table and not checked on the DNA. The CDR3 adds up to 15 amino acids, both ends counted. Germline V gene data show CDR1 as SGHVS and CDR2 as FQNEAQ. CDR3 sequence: CASSSVASGTGELLF.

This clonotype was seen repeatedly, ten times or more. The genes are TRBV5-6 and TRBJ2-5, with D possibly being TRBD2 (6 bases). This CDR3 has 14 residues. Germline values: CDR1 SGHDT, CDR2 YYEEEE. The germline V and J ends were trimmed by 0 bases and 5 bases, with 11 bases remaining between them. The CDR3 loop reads CASSLEEGPETQYF. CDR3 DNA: TGTGCCAGCAGCTTGGAGGAGGGACCGGAGACCCAGTACTTC.

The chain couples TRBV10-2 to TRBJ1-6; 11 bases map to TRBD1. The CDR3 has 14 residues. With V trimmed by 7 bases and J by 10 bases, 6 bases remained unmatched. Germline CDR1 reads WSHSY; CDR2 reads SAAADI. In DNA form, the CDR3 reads TGCGCCAGCACAGGACAGGGGGCCTACTCACCCCTCCACTTT. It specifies CASTGQGAYSPLHF.